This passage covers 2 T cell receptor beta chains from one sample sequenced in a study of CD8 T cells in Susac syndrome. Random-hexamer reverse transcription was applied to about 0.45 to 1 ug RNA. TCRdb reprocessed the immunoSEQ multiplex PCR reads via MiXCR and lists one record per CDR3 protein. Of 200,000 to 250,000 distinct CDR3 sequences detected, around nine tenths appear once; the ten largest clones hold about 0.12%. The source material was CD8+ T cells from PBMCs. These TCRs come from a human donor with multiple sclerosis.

The CDR3: CASSPSLRNEQFF. CDR3 DNA: TGTGCCAGCAGTCCTTCCTTAAGGAATGAGCAGTTCTTC. The chain couples TRBV12-3 or TRBV12-4 to TRBJ2-1; D is uncertain. Trimming took off 5 bases at V and 7 bases at J, with 12 bases between the two ends. There are 13 residues in the CDR3.

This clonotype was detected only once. The CDR3 sequence is CSARIVGDNYGYTF. For the CDR3, the DNA is TGCAGTGCTAGGATCGTGGGAGATAACTATGGCTACACCTTC. J is TRBJ1-2 and V is TRBV20-1; D gene ambiguous. This CDR3 has 14 amino acids. Germline lookup yields CDR1 DFQATT and CDR2 SNEGSKA (reference sequence). V gave up 3 bases and J gave up 1 base, with 12 bases separating them.